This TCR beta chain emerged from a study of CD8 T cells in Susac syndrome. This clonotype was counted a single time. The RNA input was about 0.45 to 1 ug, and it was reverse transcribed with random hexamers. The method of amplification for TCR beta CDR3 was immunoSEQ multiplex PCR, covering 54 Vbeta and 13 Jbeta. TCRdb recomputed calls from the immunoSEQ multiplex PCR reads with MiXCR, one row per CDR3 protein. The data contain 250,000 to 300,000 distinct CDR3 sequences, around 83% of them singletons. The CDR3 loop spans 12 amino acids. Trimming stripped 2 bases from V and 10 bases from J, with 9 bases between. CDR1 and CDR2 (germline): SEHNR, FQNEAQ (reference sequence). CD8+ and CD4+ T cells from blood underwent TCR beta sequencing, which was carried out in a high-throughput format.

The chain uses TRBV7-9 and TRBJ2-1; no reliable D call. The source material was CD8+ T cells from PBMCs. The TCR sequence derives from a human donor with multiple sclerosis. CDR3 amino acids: CASSLNPWEQFF. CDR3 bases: TGTGCCAGCAGCTTAAATCCTTGGGAGCAGTTCTTC.